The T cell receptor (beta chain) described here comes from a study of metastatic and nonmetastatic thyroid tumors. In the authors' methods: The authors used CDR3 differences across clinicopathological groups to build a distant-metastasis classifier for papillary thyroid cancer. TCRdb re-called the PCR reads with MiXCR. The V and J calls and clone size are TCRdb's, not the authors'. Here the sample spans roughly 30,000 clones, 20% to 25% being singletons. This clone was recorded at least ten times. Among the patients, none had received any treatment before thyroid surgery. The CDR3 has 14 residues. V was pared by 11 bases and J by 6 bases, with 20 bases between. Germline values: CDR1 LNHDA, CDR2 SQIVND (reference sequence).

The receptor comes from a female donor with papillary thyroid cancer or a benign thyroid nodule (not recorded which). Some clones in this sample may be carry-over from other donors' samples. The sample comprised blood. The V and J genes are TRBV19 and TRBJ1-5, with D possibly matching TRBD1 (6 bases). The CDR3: CASSGGAMVQPQHF. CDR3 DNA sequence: TGTGCCTCTAGTGGGGGGGCAATGGTTCAGCCCCAGCATTTT. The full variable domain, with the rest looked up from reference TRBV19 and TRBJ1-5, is DGGITQSPKYLFRKEGQNVTLSCEQNLNHDAMYWYRQDPGQGLRLIYYSQIVNDFQKGDIAEGYSVSREKKESFPLTVTSAQKNPTAFYLCASSGGAMVQPQHFGDGTRLSIL.